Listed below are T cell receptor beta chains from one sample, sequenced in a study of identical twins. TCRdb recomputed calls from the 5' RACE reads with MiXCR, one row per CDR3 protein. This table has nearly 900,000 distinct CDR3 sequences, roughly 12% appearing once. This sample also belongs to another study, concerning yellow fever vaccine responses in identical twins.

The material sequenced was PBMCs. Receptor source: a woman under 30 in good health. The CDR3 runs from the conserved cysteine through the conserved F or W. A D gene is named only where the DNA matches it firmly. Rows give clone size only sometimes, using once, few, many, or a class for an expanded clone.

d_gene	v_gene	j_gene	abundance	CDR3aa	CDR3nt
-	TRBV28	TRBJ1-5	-	CASSEGGYGNQPQHF	TGTGCCAGCAGCGAAGGGGGGTATGGCAATCAGCCCCAGCATTTT
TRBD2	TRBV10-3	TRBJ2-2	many	CAIPLAGSNTGELFF	TGTGCCATCCCCTTAGCGGGATCGAACACCGGGGAGCTGTTTTTT
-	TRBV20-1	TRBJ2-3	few	CSAGGITDTQYF	TGCAGTGCTGGGGGAATAACAGATACGCAGTATTTT
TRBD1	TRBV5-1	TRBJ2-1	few	CASSRDRGSNEQFF	TGCGCCAGCAGCCGCGACAGGGGGTCCAATGAGCAGTTCTTC
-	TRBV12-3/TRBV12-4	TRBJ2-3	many	CASSSLGDTQYF	TGTGCCAGCAGTTCTCTCGGAGATACGCAGTATTTT
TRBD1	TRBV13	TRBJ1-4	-	CASSQKDRGFTTNEKLFF	TGTGCCAGCAGCCAAAAGGACAGGGGGTTTACAACTAATGAAAAACTGTTTTTT
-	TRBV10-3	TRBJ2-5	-	CAIRPGAAETQYF	TGTGCCATCAGGCCCGGGGCAGCGGAGACCCAGTACTTC
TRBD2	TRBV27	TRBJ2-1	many	CASSFRLAGGLNEQFF	TGTGCCAGCAGTTTCAGACTAGCGGGAGGTCTTAATGAGCAGTTCTTC
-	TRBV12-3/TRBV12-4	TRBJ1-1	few	CASSRDGFEAFF	TGTGCCAGCAGTAGGGACGGGTTTGAAGCTTTCTTT
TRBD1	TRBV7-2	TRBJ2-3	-	CASSAGQGRDTQYF	TGTGCCAGCAGCGCAGGACAGGGTCGGGATACGCAGTATTTT
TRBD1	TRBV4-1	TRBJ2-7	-	CASSQGRGQGTYEQYF	TGCGCCAGCAGCCAGGGGCGGGGACAGGGGACCTACGAGCAGTACTTC
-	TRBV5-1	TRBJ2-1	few	CASSSLPGNEQFF	TGCGCCAGCAGCTCGCTCCCAGGGAATGAGCAGTTCTTC
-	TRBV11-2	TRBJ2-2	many	CASSSLRGRNYTGELFF	TGTGCCAGCAGCTCCCTAAGGGGCAGAAATTACACCGGGGAGCTGTTTTTT
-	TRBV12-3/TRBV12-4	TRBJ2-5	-	CASSVIVDSSTQETQYF	TGTGCCAGCAGCGTCATTGTTGACAGCTCCACCCAAGAGACCCAGTACTTC
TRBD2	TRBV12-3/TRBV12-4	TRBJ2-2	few	CASSRSGSTGELFF	TGTGCCAGCAGCCGGAGCGGGAGCACCGGGGAGCTGTTTTTT
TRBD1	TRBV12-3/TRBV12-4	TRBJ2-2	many	CASSPTGVDTGELFF	TGTGCCAGCAGCCCGACAGGGGTGGACACCGGGGAGCTGTTTTTT
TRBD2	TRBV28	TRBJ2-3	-	CASSPPLGGRAPDTQYF	TGTGCCAGCAGTCCACCGCTGGGCGGGAGGGCCCCAGATACGCAGTATTTT
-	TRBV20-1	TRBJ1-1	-	CSASPANTEAFF	TGCAGTGCTAGCCCCGCGAACACTGAAGCTTTCTTT
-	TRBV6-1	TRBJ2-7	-	CASSLGTPSAEQYF	TGTGCCAGCAGTCTCGGGACTCCGTCCGCCGAGCAGTACTTC
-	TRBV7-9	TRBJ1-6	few	CASSSGQLWSPLHF	TGTGCCAGCAGCTCGGGACAACTTTGGTCACCCCTCCACTTT
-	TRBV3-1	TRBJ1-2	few	CASSLSVGTNNYGYTF	TGTGCCAGCAGCCTCTCCGTCGGAACCAATAACTATGGCTACACCTTC
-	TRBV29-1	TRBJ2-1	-	CSVEDMASEQFF	TGCAGCGTTGAAGATATGGCTAGTGAGCAGTTCTTC
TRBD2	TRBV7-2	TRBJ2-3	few	CASRISGGAVTDTQYF	TGTGCCAGCAGGATTAGCGGGGGGGCCGTCACAGATACGCAGTATTTT
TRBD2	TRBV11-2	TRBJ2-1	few	CASSPRKTSGGAREQFF	TGTGCCAGCAGCCCGCGAAAGACTAGCGGGGGGGCCCGGGAGCAGTTCTTC
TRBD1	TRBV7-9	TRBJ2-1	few	CASSLGASGGIGEQFF	TGTGCCAGCAGCTTAGGTGCGTCAGGGGGTATTGGTGAGCAGTTCTTC